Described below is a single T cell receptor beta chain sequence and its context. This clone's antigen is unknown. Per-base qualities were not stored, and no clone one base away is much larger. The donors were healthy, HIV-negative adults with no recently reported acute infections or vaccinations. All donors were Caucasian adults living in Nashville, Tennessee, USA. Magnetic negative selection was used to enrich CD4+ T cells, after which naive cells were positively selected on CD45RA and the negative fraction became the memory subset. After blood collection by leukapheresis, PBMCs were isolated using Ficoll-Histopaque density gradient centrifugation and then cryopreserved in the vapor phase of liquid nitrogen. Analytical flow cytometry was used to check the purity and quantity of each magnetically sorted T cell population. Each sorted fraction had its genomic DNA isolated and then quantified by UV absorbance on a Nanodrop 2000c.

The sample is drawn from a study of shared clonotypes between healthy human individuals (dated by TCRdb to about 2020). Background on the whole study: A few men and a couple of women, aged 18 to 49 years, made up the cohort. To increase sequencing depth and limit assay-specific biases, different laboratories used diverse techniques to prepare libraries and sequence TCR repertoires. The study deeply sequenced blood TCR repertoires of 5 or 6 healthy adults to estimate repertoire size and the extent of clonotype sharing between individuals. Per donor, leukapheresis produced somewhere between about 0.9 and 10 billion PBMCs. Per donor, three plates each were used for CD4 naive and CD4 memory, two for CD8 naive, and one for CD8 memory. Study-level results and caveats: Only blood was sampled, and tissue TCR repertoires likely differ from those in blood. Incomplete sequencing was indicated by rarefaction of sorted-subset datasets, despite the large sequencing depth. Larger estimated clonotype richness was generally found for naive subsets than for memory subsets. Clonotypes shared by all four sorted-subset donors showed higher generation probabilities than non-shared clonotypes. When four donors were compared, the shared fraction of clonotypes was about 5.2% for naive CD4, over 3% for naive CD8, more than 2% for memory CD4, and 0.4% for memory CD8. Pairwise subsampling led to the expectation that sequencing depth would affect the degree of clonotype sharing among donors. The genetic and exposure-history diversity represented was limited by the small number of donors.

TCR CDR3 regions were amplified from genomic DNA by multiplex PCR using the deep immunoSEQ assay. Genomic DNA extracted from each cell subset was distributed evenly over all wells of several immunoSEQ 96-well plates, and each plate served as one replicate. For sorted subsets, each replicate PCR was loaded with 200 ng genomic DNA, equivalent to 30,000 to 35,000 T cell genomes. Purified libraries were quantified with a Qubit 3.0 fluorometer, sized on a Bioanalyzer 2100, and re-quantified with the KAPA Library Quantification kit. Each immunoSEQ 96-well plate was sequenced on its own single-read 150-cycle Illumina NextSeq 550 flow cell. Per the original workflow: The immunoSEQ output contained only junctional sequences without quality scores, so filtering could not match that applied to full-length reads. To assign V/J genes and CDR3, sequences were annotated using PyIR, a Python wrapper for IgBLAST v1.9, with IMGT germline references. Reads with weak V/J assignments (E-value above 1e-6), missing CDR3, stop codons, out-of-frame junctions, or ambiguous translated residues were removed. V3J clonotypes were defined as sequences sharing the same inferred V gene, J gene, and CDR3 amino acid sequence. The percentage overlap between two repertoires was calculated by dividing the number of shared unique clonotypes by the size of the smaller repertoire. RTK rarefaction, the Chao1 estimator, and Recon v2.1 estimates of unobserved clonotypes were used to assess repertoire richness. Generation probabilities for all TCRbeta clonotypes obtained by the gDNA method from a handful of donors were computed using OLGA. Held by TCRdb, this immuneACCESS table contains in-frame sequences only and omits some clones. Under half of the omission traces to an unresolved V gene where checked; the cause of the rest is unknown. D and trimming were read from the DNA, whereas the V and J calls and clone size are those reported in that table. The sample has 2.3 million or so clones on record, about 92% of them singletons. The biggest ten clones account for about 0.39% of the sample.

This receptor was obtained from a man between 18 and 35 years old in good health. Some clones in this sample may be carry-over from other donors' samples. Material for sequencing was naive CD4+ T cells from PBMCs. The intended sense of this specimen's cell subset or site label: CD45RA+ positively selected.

In nucleotides, the sequence is TGTGCCAGCAGCGCACCGGGACAGGGTATGGATGGCTACACCTTC. It is translated as CASSAPGQGMDGYTF. The rearranged segments are TRBV28 and TRBJ1-2; 9 bases in between match TRBD1. Ends trimmed: V by 6 bases, J by 6 bases; bases unmatched to a gene: 11. The CDR3 sequence holds 15 residues, the cysteine and phenylalanine included. Only the CDR3 part of the read is kept: 45 bases, read in frame from the first base. From a lookup of the germline V gene, CDR1 and CDR2 are MDHEN and SYDVKM.